This paragraph covers one T cell receptor beta chain sequence. Its antigen remains unknown. The data originate from a study of T cells in localized non-small cell lung cancer. Notes on the study in general: Uninvolved adjacent lung showed the highest T cell clonality, exceeding tumor.

TCRdb's copy holds only in-frame clones and misses some; the assay was immunoSEQ multiplex PCR. The sample carries over 25,000 clones, 90% to 95% recorded once. This CDR3 has 14 residues. V trimming: 6 bases; J trimming: 5 bases; junction bases outside the gene matches: 7. CDR1 and CDR2 from the germline V gene are MNHEY and SVGAGI. The sample consisted of PBMCs, taken before any cancer treatment. The chain recombines TRBV6-5 with TRBJ2-1; 7 bases match TRBD1. The sequence came from a man between 35 and 75 years old with stage II lung adenocarcinoma. CDR3 loop: CASSPKTGNNEQFF. CDR3 nucleotides: TGTGCCAGCAGCCCCAAGACAGGGAACAATGAGCAGTTCTTC.